Below are 14 T cell receptor beta chains sequenced from a single sample in a study of Tregs in tolerant kidney transplant recipients. Produced via immunoSEQ multiplex PCR; TCRdb's table is partial and in-frame only. The sample holds around 21,000 clones, just over 65% seen once. Antigens for these TCRs are unknown. The source material was Tregs from blood cultured with allogeneic cells. These receptors were collected from a human donor in good health.

The chain is built from TRBV5-4 and TRBJ2-3; 11 nucleotides agree with TRBD2. The CDR3 runs 15 residues. Germline CDR1 and CDR2: SGHNT and YYREEE (reference sequence). V was pared by 4 bases and J by 3 bases, with 4 bases of the junction left unmatched. The CDR3, as DNA: TGTGCCAGCAGCCAGACTAGCGGGGTAACAGATACGCAGTATTTT. Translating it yields CASSQTSGVTDTQYF.

The genes are TRBV10-1 and TRBJ2-1; 7 positions match TRBD1. The CDR3 consists of 14 residues. V dropped 4 bases and J dropped 6; count of bases not matched to a gene: 6. Germline V gives CDR1 WNHNN, CDR2 SYGVQD (reference sequence). The DNA of the CDR3 is TGCGCCAGCAGTGTGAGACAGGGTGGCAATGAGCAGTTCTTC. Translating it yields CASSVRQGGNEQFF.

This clone was observed a single time. V and J are TRBV29-1 and TRBJ2-1; TRBD2 aligns across 10 bases. Trimming at V came to 4 bases and at J to 7 bases, leaving 7 bases not matched to a gene. Germline V gives CDR1 SQVTM, CDR2 ANQGSEA. The CDR3 is made up of 14 amino acids. The CDR3 region has the DNA TGCAGCGTTGGAAGCGGGAGGGCGTTTAATGAGCAGTTCTTC. Translation: CSVGSGRAFNEQFF.

V and J are TRBV4-1 and TRBJ2-1; D is ambiguous. There are 16 residues in the CDR3. CDR1 is MGHRA, CDR2 YSYEKL, per germline. V was clipped by 1 base and J by 4 bases, with 14 bases between them. The CDR3: CASSQVGRSTYNEQFF. CDR3 coding DNA: TGCGCCAGCAGCCAAGTTGGGCGTTCAACATACAATGAGCAGTTCTTC.

The rearrangement links TRBV2 to TRBJ1-4; D is perhaps TRBD1 (5 bases). CDR3 length: 16 amino acids. CDR1 is SNHLY, CDR2 FYNNEI, per germline. V shed 5 bases and J shed 1 base, with 14 bases lying between them. CDR3 sequence reads: CASSRRDGGTNEKLFF. The CDR3 DNA follows: TGTGCCAGCAGTCGCAGGGACGGTGGAACTAATGAAAAACTGTTTTTT. Full variable domain (remainder filled in from reference TRBV2 and TRBJ1-4): EPEVTQTPSHQVTQMGQEVILRCVPISNHLYFYWYRQILGQKVEFLVSFYNNEISEKSEIFDDQFSVERPDGSNFTLKIRSTKLEDSAMYFCASSRRDGGTNEKLFFGSGTQLSVL.

The CDR3 DNA is TGCGCCAGCCGCCGCCCTCAGGGGCCCTACGAGCAGTACTTC. It specifies CASRRPQGPYEQYF. This chain uses TRBV10-2 with TRBJ2-7; a weak D match, TRBD1 (6 bases). Trimming shortened V by 8 bases and J by 2 bases, and 16 bases separated the two germline ends. Germline assignment: CDR1 WSHSY and CDR2 SAAADI. The CDR3 has 14 amino acids.

CDR3 sequence: CASSQANGGVALTQYF. Written as DNA, the CDR3 is TGCGCCAGCAGCCAAGCGAACGGGGGGGTAGCTTTGACCCAGTACTTC. This chain joins TRBV4-1 and TRBJ2-5, with 8 bases aligning to TRBD2. The V gene end was trimmed by 1 base and the J gene end by 7 bases; junction bases not matched to a gene: 11. Per germline, CDR1 MGHRA and CDR2 YSYEKL. This CDR3 is 16 amino acids long.

This chain uses TRBV7-3 with TRBJ1-2, with a possible D match to TRBD1 (6 bases). The V end was cut by 0 bases, the J end by 8 bases, with 10 bases between. The V gene's germline CDR1 is SGHTA and CDR2 FQGTGA. CDR3 size: 13 residues. Here the CDR3 DNA reads TGTGCCAGCAGCTTAACGAAGGGGGTCGGCTACACCTTC. As protein: CASSLTKGVGYTF.

The genes are TRBV6-1 and TRBJ2-2; D ambiguous. The CDR3 length is 13 residues. Trimming took off 6 bases at V and 0 bases at J, with 5 bases between the two ends. CDR1 is MNHNS and CDR2 is SASEGT in the germline V gene. The CDR3 coding sequence is TGTGCCAGCAGGATTTCGAACACCGGGGAGCTGTTTTTT. Translating it yields CASRISNTGELFF.

By sample share, this clone is medium-sized (0.01 to 0.1%). This chain connects TRBV7-9 to TRBJ1-3; TRBD1 might be the D (6 bases). Germline lookup yields CDR1 SEHNR and CDR2 FQNEAQ (reference sequence). The ends were cut back, 6 bases at V and 1 base at J, with 10 bases in the middle. The CDR3 has 14 residues. CDR3 protein: CASRPQGSGNTIYF. The DNA of the CDR3 is TGTGCCAGCAGACCACAGGGTTCTGGAAACACCATATATTTT.

Only a few counts were recorded for this clone. This chain joins TRBV6-1 and TRBJ1-1; TRBD1 is a possible D gene (6 bases). Deletions cut 7 bases from V and 1 base from J, with 10 bases between. The CDR3 is 13 residues long. Germline V gene lookup returns CDR1 MNHNS and CDR2 SASEGT. The CDR3 nucleotides are TGTGCCAGCAAGCTAGGGGGGAACACTGAAGCTTTCTTT. This encodes CASKLGGNTEAFF.

The table lists this clone with a few counts. V is TRBV4-1 and J is TRBJ2-6; a possible D gene is TRBD1 (6 bases). The CDR3 sequence is 19 residues long. The ends were cut back, 2 bases at V and 2 bases at J, with 19 bases in the middle. Germline CDR1 and CDR2: MGHRA and YSYEKL. CDR3 in amino acids: CASSQTEAGANAGANVLTF. CDR3 sequence (DNA): TGCGCCAGCAGCCAAACGGAGGCAGGGGCAAATGCTGGGGCCAACGTCCTGACTTTC.

V usage is TRBV5-1 and J usage is TRBJ1-5; D is unresolved. The V end was cut by 0 bases, the J end by 4 bases, with 11 bases between. The CDR3 totals 15 residues. Germline CDR1 and CDR2: SGHRS and YFSETQ. The CDR3 region has the DNA TGCGCCAGCAGCTTGGTGGGCGCCCAAAATCAGCCCCAGCATTTT. Translation gives CASSLVGAQNQPQHF.

This clone is a singleton in its sample. This CDR3 is also generated by other DNA sequences in the sample. The gene calls are TRBV18 and TRBJ1-1; D gene unclear. V was clipped by 5 bases and J by 0 bases, with 7 bases between them. The germline gives CDR1 KGHSH, CDR2 LQKENI. This CDR3 has 13 amino acids. The CDR3 DNA reads as TGTGCCAGCTCAGGTCAGATGAACACTGAAGCTTTCTTT. Translation gives CASSGQMNTEAFF.